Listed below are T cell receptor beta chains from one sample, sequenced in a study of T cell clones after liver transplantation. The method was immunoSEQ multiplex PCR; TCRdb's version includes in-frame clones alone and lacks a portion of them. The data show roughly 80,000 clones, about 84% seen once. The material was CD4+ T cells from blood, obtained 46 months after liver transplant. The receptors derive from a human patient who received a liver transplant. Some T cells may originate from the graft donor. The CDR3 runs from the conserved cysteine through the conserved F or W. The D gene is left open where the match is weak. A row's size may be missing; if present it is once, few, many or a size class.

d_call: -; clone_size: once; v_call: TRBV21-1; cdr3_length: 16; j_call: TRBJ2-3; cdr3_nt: TGTGCCAGCAGCAACGGGACAGGGGGGATCACAGATACGCAGTATTTT; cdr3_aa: CASSNGTGGITDTQYF
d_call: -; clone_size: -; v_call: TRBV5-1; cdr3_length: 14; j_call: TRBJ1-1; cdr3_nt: TGCGCCAGCAGCTTGGATGCCACTCCAGGGCAGGCTTTCTTT; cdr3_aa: CASSLDATPGQAFF
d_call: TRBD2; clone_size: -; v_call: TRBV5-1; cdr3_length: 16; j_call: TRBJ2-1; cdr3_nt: TGCGCCAGCAGCCCCGGGACTAGTGGGGCCTACAATGAGCAGTTCTTC; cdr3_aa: CASSPGTSGAYNEQFF
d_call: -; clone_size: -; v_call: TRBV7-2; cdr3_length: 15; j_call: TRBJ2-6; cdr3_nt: TGTGCCAGCAGCTTAGGGGGCTCTGGGGCCAACGTCCTGACTTTC; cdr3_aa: CASSLGGSGANVLTF
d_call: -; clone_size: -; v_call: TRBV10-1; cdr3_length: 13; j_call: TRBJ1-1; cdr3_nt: TGCGCCAGCAGTTCGGGCCTAGCCACTGAAGCTTTCTTT; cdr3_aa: CASSSGLATEAFF
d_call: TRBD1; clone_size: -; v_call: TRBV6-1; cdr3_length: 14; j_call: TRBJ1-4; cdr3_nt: TGTGCCAGCAGTGAACAGGGGGGGGGTGAAAAACTGTTTTTT; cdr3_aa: CASSEQGGGEKLFF
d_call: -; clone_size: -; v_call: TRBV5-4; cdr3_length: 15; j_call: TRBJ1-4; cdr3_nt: TGTGCCAGCAGCTCCGCCGGGACGGGTAGGGAAAAACTGTTTTTT; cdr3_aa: CASSSAGTGREKLFF
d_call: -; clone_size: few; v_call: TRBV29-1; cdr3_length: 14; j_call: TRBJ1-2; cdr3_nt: TGCAGCGTTGCCCAGGGACAAGAAAACTATGGCTACACCTTC; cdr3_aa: CSVAQGQENYGYTF
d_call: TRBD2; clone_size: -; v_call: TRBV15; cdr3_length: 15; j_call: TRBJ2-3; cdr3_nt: TGTGCCACCAGCAACGTGGCTAGCGGAACAGATACGCAGTATTTT; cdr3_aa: CATSNVASGTDTQYF
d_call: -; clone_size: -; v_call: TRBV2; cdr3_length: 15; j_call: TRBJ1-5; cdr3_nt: TGTGCCAGCAGGGAACAGATGAGGAGCAATCAGCCCCAGCATTTT; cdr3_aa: CASREQMRSNQPQHF
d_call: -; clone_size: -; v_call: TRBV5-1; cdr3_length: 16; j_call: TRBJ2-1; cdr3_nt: TGCGCCAGCAGCCCCCCTCTCGAGGAGGGGGTCAATGAGCAGTTCTTC; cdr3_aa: CASSPPLEEGVNEQFF
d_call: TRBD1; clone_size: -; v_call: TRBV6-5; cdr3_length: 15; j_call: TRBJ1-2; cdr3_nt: TGTGCCAGCAGTTACTCCCTTTTGGACAGGGGGGGTTACACCTTC; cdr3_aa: CASSYSLLDRGGYTF
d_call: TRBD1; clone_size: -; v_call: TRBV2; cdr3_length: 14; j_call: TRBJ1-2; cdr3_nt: TGTGCCAGCAGCTGGACAGGCCTACCCTATGGCTACACCTTC; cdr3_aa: CASSWTGLPYGYTF
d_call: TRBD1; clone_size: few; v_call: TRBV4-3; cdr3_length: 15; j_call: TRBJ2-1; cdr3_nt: TGCGCCAGCAGCCGTCGACAGGGTTCCTACAATGAGCAGTTCTTC; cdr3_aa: CASSRRQGSYNEQFF
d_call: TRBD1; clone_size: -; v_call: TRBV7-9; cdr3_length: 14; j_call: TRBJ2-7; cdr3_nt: TGTGCCAGCAGCACGGACAGGAGCACCTACGAGCAGTACTTC; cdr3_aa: CASSTDRSTYEQYF
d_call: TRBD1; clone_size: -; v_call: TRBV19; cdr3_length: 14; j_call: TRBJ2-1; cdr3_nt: TGTGCCAGTAGTACCCTGGACAGGGAGAATGAGCAGTTCTTC; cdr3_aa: CASSTLDRENEQFF
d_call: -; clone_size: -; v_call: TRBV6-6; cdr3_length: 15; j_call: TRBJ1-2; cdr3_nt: TGTGCCAGCAGTAACGGGACAACCCTTCGTCGGGGCTACACCTTC; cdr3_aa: CASSNGTTLRRGYTF
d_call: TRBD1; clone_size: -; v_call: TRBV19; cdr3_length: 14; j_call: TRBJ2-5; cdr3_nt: TGTGCCAGTAGTACAGGGACAGGGAAAGAGACCCAGTACTTC; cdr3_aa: CASSTGTGKETQYF
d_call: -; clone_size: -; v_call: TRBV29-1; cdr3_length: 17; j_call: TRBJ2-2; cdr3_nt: TGCAGCGTCGGGAAACAGGGCTCCTTTGGGGTGGCCGGGGAGCTGTTTTTT; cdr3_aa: CSVGKQGSFGVAGELFF
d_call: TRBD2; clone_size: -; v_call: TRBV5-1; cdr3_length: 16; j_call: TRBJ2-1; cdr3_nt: TGCGCCAGCAGCTTGGTATGGACTAGCGGGAGCAATGAGCAGTTCTTC; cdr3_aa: CASSLVWTSGSNEQFF
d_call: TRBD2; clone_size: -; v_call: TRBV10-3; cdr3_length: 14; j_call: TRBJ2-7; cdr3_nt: TGTGCCATCAGTGAACTAGCGGGCCCCTACGAGCAGTACTTC; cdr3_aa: CAISELAGPYEQYF
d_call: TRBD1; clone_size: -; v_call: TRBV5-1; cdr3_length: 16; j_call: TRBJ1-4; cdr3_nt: TGCGCCAGCAGCTTGGCTGGACAGGGGGCTAATGAAAAACTGTTTTTT; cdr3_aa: CASSLAGQGANEKLFF
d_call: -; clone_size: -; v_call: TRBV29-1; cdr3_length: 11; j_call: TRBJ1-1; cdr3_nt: TGCAGCGGAGGCATGAACACTGAAGCTTTCTTT; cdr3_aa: CSGGMNTEAFF
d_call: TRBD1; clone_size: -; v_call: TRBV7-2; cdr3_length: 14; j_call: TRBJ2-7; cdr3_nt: TGTGCCAGCAGCTTATCCGGGACAGGGTACGAGCAGTACTTC; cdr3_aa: CASSLSGTGYEQYF
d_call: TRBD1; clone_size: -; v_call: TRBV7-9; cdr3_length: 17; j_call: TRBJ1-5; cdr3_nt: TGTGCCAGCAGGCGGCAAAGGGACAGGGAAGGCAATCAGCCCCAGCATTTT; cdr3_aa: CASRRQRDREGNQPQHF
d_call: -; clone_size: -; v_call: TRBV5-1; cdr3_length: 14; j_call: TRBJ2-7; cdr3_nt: TGCGCCAGCAGTGGGGCAGGGGTCTCCTACGAGCAGTACTTC; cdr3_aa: CASSGAGVSYEQYF
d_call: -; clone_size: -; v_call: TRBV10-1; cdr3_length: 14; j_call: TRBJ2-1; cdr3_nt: TGCGCCAGCAGTGAGTCCGGGCCTCACAATGAGCAGTTCTTC; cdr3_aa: CASSESGPHNEQFF
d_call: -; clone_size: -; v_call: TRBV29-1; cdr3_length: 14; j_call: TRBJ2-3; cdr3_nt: TGCAGCGTTGCTTGGGACACTAGCACAGATACGCAGTATTTT; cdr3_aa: CSVAWDTSTDTQYF
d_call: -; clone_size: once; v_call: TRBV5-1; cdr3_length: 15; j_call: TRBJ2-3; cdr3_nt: TGCGCCAGCAGCTTGGCCCCGGGCAGCACAGATACGCAGTATTTT; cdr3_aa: CASSLAPGSTDTQYF
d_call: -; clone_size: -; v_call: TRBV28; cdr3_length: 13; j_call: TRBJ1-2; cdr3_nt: TGTGCCAGCAGTCCCCGGACAAGTTATGGCTACACCTTC; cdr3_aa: CASSPRTSYGYTF
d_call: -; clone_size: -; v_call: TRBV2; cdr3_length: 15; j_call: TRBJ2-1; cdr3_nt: TGTGCCAGCAGCCGTGGTGGGACTCCCTACAATGAGCAGTTCTTC; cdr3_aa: CASSRGGTPYNEQFF
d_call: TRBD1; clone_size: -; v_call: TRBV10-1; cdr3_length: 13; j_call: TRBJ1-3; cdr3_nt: TGCGCCAGCGGGGACAGCTCTGGAAACACCATATATTTT; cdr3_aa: CASGDSSGNTIYF
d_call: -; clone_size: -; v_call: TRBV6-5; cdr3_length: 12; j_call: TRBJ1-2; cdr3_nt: TGTGCCAGCAGTTCGACAGGCCTAGGCTACACCTTC; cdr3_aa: CASSSTGLGYTF
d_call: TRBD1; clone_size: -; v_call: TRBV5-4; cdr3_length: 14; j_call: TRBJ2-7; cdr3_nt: TGTGCCAGCAGCGTGGGGGACAGGGCCTACGAGCAGTACTTC; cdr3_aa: CASSVGDRAYEQYF
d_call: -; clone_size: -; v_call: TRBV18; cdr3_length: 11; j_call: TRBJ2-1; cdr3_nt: TGTGCCAGCTCGTTGAACAATGAGCAGTTCTTC; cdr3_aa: CASSLNNEQFF
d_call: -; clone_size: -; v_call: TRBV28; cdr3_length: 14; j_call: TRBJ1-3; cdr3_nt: TGTGCCAGCAGTTTATTGTCCAGAGGAAACACCATATATTTT; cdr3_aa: CASSLLSRGNTIYF
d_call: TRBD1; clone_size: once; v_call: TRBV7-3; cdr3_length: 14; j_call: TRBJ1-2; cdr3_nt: TGTGCCAGCAGCTTCCAGGGGGAAGGAAACGGCTACACCTTC; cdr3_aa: CASSFQGEGNGYTF
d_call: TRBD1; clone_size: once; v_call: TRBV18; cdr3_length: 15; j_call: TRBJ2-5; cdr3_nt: TGTGCCAGCTCACGCGGGACAGGGGGCGGAGAGACCCAGTACTTC; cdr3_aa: CASSRGTGGGETQYF
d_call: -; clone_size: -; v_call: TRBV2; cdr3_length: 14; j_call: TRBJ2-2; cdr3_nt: TGTGCCAGCGGACGGGGAACGAACACCGGGGAGCTGTTTTTT; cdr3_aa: CASGRGTNTGELFF
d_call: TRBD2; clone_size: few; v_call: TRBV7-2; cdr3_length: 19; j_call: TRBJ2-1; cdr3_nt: TGTGCCAGCAGCTTAATGGTTGTGGGGACTAGCGGGAGTTCGGGTGAGCAGTTCTTC; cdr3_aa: CASSLMVVGTSGSSGEQFF
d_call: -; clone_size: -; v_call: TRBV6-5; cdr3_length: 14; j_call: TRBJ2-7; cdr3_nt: TGTGCCAGCAGCGGACTTTTAGACAACTACGAGCAGTACTTC; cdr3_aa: CASSGLLDNYEQYF
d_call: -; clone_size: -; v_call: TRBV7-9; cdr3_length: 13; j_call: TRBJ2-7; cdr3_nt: TGTGCCAGCAGCAGGGGCAGGGCCTACGAGCAGTACTTC; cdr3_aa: CASSRGRAYEQYF
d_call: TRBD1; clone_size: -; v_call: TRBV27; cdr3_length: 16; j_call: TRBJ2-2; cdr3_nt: TGTGCCAGCAGTTCCGACAGGGGGCGAAACACCGGGGAGCTGTTTTTT; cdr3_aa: CASSSDRGRNTGELFF
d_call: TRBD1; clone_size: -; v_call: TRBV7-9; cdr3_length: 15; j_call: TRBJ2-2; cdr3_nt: TGTGCCAGCAGCCTTGGACAGGGGAACACCGGGGAGCTGTTTTTT; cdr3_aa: CASSLGQGNTGELFF
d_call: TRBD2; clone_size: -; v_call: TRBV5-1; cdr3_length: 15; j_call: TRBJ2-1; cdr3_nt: TGCGCCAGCAGCTTGGGCGGGAGCTCCTACAATGAGCAGTTCTTC; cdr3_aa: CASSLGGSSYNEQFF
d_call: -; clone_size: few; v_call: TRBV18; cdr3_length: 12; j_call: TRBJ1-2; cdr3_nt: TGTGCCAGCTCACCAGGGAACACTGGCTACACCTTC; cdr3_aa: CASSPGNTGYTF
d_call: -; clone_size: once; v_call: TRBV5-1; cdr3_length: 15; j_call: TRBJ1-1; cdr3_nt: TGCGCCAGCAGCTCAGAAGACGGGGGGCAGTCTGAAGCTTTCTTT; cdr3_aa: CASSSEDGGQSEAFF
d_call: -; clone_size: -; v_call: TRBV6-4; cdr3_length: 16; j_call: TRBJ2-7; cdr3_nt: TGTGCCAGCAGTGACCCCTCAAGCAGGGCTAGGTACGAGCAGTACTTC; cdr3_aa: CASSDPSSRARYEQYF
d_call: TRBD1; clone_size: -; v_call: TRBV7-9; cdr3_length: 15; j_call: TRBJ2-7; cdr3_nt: TGTGCCAGCAGCTCGGTGGACAGGGGTGGTTCCGAGCAGTACTTC; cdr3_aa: CASSSVDRGGSEQYF
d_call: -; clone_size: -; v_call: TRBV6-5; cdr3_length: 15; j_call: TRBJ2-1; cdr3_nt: TGTGCCAGCAGGTCAGCAGAGCCTGAGTCCAATGAGCAGTTCTTC; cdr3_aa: CASRSAEPESNEQFF
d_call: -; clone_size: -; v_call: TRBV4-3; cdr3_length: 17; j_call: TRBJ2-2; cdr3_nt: TGCGCCAGCAGCCAACATAGGGGCGGGACAGTAACCGGGGAGCTGTTTTTT; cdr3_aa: CASSQHRGGTVTGELFF
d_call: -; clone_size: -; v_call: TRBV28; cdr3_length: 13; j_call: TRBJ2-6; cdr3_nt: TGTGCCAGCAGAAGCTCTGGGGCCAACGTCCTGACTTTC; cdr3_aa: CASRSSGANVLTF
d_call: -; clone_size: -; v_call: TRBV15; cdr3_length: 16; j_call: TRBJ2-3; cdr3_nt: TGTGCCACCAGCAGAGATAAAGGGTCTAGCACAGATACGCAGTATTTT; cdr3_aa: CATSRDKGSSTDTQYF
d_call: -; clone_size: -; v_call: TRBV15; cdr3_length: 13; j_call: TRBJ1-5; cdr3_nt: TGTGCCACCCAGGGTGTTAGCAATCAGCCCCAGCATTTT; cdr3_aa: CATQGVSNQPQHF
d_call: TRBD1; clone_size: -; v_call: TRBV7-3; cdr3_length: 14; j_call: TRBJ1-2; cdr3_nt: TGTGCCAGCAGCCCGACTAGACAGGGAAATGGCTACACCTTC; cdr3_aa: CASSPTRQGNGYTF
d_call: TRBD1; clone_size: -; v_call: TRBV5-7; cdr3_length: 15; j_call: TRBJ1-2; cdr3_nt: TGTGCCAGCAGCGGTGGACAGGGTTTTCACTATGGCTACACCTTC; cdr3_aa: CASSGGQGFHYGYTF
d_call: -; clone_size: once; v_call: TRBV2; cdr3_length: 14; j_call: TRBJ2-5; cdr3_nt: TGTGCCTGTCGGAGGCGGGCCGGGATGGAGACCCAGTACTTC; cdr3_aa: CACRRRAGMETQYF
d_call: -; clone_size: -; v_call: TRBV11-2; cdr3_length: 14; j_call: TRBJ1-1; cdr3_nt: TGTGCCAGCAGCTTAGGGGGGACCTACACTGAAGCTTTCTTT; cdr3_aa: CASSLGGTYTEAFF
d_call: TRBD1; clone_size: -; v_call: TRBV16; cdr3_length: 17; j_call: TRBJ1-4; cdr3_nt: TGTGCCAGCAGCCAATATCCTAAGGGGGCCACAGGTGAAAAACTGTTTTTT; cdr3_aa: CASSQYPKGATGEKLFF
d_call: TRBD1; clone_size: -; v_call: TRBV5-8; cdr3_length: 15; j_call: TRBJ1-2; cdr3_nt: TGTGCCAGCAGCCGGACAGGGTCGGGTAACTATGGCTACACCTTC; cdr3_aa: CASSRTGSGNYGYTF